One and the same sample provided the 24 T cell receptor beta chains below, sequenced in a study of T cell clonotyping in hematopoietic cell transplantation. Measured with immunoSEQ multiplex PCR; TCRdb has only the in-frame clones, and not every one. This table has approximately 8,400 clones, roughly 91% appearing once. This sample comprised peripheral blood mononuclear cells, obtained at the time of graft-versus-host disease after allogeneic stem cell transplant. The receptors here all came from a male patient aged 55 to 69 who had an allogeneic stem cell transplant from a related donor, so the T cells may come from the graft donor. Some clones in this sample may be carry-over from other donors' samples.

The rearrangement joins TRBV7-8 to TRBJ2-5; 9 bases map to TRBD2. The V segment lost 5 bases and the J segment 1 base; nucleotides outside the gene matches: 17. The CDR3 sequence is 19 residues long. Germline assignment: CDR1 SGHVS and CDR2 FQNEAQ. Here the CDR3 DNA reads TGTGCCAGCAGCCTTCCGCGGGAGCGGGGGGTGGGTATCCAAGAGACCCAGTACTTC. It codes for CASSLPRERGVGIQETQYF.

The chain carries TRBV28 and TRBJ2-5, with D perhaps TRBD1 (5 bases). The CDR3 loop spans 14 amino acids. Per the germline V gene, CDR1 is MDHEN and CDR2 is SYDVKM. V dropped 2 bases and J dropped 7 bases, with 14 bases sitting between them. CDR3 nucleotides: TGTGCCAGCAGTTTACTACAGGATACCGGGACCCAGTACTTC. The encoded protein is CASSLLQDTGTQYF.

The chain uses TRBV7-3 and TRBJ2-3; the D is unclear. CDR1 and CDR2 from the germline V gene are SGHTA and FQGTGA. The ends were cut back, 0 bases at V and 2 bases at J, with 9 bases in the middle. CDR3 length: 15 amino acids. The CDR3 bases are TGTGCCAGCAGCTTAACGTTCGGGTTCACAGATACGCAGTATTTT. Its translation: CASSLTFGFTDTQYF.

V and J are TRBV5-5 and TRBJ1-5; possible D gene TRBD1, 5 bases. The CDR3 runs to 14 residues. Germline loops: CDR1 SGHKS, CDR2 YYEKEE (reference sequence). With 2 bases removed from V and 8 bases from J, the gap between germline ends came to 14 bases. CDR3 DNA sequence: TGTGCCAGCAGCTTTTTAGGGGCGGGAGAGCCCCAGCATTTT. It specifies CASSFLGAGEPQHF.

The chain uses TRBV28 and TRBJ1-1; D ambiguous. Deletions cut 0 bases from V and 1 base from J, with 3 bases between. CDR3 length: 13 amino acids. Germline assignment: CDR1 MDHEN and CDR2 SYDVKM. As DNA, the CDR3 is TGTGCCAGCAGTTTATGGCAGAACACTGAAGCTTTCTTT. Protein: CASSLWQNTEAFF.

The CDR3 DNA is TGTGCCAGCAGTCTTTCGGGCTATAATTCACCCCTCCACTTT. This gives the protein CASSLSGYNSPLHF. The chain has TRBV7-3 and TRBJ1-6, with D uncertain. The CDR3 totals 14 residues. The V and J ends lost 6 bases and 3 bases respectively, with 9 bases between them. Germline CDR1 is SGHTA and CDR2 is FQGTGA.

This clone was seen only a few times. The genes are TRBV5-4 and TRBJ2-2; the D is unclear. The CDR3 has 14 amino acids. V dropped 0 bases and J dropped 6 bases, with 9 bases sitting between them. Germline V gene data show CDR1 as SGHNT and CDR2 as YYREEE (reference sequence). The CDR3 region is CASSLAGWAGELFF. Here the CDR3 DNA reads TGTGCCAGCAGCTTGGCCGGGTGGGCCGGGGAGCTGTTTTTT.

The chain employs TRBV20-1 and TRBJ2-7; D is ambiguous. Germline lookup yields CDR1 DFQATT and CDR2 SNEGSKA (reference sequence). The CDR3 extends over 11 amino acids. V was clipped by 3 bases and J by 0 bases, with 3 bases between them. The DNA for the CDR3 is TGCAGTGCTAGGAGCTCCTACGAGCAGTACTTC. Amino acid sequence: CSARSSYEQYF.

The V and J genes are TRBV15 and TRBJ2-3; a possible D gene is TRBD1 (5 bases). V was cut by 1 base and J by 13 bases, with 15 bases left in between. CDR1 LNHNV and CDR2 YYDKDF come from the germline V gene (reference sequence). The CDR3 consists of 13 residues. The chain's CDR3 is CATSRGRGLTEYF. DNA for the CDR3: TGTGCCACCAGCAGAGGAAGGGGCCTAACCGAGTATTTT.

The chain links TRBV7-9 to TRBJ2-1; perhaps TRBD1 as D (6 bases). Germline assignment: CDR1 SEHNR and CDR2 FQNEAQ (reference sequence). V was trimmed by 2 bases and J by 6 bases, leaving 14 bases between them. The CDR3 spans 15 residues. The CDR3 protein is CASSLQTGRGNEQFF. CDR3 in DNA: TGTGCCAGCAGCTTACAAACGGGCAGGGGCAATGAGCAGTTCTTC.

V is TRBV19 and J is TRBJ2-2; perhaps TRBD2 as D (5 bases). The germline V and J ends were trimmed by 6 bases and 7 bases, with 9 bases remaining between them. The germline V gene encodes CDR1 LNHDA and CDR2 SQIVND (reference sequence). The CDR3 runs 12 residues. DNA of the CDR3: TGTGCCAGTAGCCTCAGCGGCGGGGAGCTGTTTTTT. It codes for CASSLSGGELFF.

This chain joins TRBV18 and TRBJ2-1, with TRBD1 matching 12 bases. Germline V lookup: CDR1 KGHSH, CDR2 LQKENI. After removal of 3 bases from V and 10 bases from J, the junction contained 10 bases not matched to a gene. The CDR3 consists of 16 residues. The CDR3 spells CASSPPSGQGAGEQFF. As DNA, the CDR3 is TGTGCCAGCTCACCGCCCTCGGGACAGGGGGCTGGAGAGCAGTTCTTC.

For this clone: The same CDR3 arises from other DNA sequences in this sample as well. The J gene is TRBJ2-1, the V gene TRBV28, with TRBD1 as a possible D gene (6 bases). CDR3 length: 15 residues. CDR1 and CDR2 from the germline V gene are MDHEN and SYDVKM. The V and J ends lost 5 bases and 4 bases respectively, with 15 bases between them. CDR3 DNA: TGTGCCAGCAGTCCGGGGACATACGTTTACAATGAGCAGTTCTTC. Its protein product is CASSPGTYVYNEQFF.

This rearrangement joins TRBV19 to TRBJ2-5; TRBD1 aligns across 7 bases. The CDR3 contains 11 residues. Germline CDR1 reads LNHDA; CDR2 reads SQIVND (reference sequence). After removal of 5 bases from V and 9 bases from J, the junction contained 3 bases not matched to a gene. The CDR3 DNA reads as TGTGCCAGTAGTTTTCAGGGGGCCCAGTACTTC. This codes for CASSFQGAQYF.

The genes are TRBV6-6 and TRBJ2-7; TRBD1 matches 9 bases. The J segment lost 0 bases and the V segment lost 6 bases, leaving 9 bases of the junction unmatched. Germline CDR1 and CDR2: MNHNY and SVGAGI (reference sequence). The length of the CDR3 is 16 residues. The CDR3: CASSNPKTGGSYEQYF. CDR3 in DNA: TGTGCCAGCAGCAACCCTAAGACAGGGGGCTCCTACGAGCAGTACTTC.

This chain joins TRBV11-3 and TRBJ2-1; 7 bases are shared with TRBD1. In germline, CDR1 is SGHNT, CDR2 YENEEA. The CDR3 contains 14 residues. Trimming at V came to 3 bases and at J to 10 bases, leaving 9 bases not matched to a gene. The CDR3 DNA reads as TGTGCCAGCAGCTTCAACCGGGACAGATACGAGCAGTTCTTC. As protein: CASSFNRDRYEQFF.

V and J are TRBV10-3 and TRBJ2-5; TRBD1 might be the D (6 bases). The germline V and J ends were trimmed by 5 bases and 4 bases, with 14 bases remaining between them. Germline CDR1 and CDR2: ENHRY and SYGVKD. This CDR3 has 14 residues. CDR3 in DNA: TGTGCCATCAGTATGCAGGGGAGTGGAGAGACCCAGTACTTC. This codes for CAISMQGSGETQYF.

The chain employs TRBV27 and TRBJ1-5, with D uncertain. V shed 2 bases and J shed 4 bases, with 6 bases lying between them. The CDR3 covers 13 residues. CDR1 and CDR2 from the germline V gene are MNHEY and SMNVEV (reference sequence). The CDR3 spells CASSLTLNQPQHF. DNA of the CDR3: TGTGCCAGCAGTTTAACCCTTAATCAGCCCCAGCATTTT.

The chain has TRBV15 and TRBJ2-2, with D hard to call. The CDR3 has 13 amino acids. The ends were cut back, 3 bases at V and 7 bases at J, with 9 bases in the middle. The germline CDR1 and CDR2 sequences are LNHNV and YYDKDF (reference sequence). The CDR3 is CATSRASFGELFF. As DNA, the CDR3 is TGTGCCACCAGCAGGGCTAGTTTCGGGGAGCTGTTTTTT.

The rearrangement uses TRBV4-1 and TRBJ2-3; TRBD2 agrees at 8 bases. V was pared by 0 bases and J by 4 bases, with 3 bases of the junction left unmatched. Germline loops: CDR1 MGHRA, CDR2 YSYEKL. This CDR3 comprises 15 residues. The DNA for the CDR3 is TGCGCCAGCAGCCAAGAAGGTAGCGGGGCAGATACGCAGTATTTT. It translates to CASSQEGSGADTQYF.

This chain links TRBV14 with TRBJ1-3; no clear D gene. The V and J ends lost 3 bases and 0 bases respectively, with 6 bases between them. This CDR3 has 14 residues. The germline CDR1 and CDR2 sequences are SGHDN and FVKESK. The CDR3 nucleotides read TGTGCCAGCAGCCAGGCCTACTCTGGAAACACCATATATTTT. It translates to CASSQAYSGNTIYF. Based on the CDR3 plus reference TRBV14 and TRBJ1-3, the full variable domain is EAGVTQFPSHSVIEKGQTVTLRCDPISGHDNLYWYRRVMGKEIKFLLHFVKESKQDESGMPNNRFLAERTGGTYSTLKVQPAELEDSGVYFCASSQAYSGNTIYFGEGSWLTVV.

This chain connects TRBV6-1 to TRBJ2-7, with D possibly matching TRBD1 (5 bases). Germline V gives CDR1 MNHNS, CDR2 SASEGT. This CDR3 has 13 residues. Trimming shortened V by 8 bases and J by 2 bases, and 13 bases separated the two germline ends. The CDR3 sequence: CASGPTATYEQYF. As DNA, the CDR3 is TGTGCCAGCGGACCGACAGCAACCTACGAGCAGTACTTC.

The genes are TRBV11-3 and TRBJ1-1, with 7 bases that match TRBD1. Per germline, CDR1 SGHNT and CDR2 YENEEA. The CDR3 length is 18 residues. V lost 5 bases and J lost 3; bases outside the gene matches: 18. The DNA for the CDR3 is TGTGCCAGCAGCCCCTTTGATTCGGGACAGTTCTTCTACACTGAAGCTTTCTTT. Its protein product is CASSPFDSGQFFYTEAFF.

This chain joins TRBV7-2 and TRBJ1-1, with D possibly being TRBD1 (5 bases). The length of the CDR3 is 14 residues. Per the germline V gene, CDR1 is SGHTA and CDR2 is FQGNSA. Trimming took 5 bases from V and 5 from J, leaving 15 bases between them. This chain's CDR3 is CASSRLRGGTEAFF. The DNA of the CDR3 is TGTGCCAGCAGCCGATTGAGGGGTGGGACTGAAGCTTTCTTT.